The next 8 T cell receptor beta chains were all read from a single sample in a study of T cells in narcolepsy. The protocol was immunoSEQ multiplex PCR, while the TCRdb copy is restricted to in-frame clones and leaves out a portion. Of approximately 28,000 clones listed, 75% to 80% are singletons. Source material: CD45RA- memory CD4+ T cells from PBMCs. The receptors here all came from a human donor with narcolepsy.

The sample holds one count of this clone. The rearrangement joins TRBV5-4 to TRBJ2-7; 12 bases line up with TRBD1. The germline V gene has CDR1 SGHNT and CDR2 YYREEE (reference sequence). The CDR3 extends over 14 amino acids. The junction had 4 bases not matched to a gene; V was cut back by 3 bases and J by 6 bases. The CDR3, as DNA: TGTGCCAGCAGCTGGGACAGGGGGCGCGGCGAGCAGTACTTC. Amino acid sequence: CASSWDRGRGEQYF.

The chain uses TRBV7-9 and TRBJ2-2; TRBD1 aligns across 10 bases. With V trimmed by 3 bases and J by 4 bases, 5 bases remained unmatched. Germline-derived CDR1 and CDR2 are SEHNR and FQNEAQ (reference sequence). This CDR3 spans 16 amino acids. CDR3: CASSLDRGTSTGELFF. The CDR3 nucleotides are TGTGCCAGCAGCTTGGACAGGGGGACCTCCACCGGGGAGCTGTTTTTT.

V gene TRBV9 combines with J gene TRBJ2-2; tentatively, D is TRBD2 (6 bases). V was cut by 4 bases and J by 2 bases, with 12 bases left in between. The CDR3 length is 15 residues. Germline CDR1 reads SGDLS; CDR2 reads YYNGEE. The CDR3: CASSPRGTNTGELFF. CDR3 bases: TGTGCCAGCAGCCCCAGAGGGACTAACACCGGGGAGCTGTTTTTT.

CDR3 nucleotide sequence: TGCGCCAGCAGCCAAGGCCCGGGACTAGCGGGGAGTAATGAGCAGTTCTTC. This translates into CASSQGPGLAGSNEQFF. J is TRBJ2-1 and V is TRBV4-1; TRBD2 matches 13 bases. This CDR3 has 17 amino acids. V lost 1 base to trimming and J lost 7 bases; unmatched junction nucleotides: 7. Germline V gene lookup returns CDR1 MGHRA and CDR2 YSYEKL.

This clone was recorded once. J is TRBJ1-1 and V is TRBV4-1; D ambiguous. This CDR3 spans 18 amino acids. V lost 0 bases and J 5 bases, leaving 22 bases between the germline ends. Germline V gives CDR1 MGHRA, CDR2 YSYEKL. CDR3 loop: CASSQDGAGGGSGTEAFF. In nucleotides, the CDR3 is TGCGCCAGCAGCCAAGATGGTGCCGGCGGAGGGTCGGGGACTGAAGCTTTCTTT.

The chain joins TRBV21-1 to TRBJ2-2; the DNA was not compared with TRBD2, the D call given in the table. TRBV21-1 is tagged as a pseudogene. The CDR3 length is 20 residues. The CDR3 is CASSKRRWKWEGRRTGELFF. Written as DNA, the CDR3 is TGTGCCAGCAGCAAACGCCGCTGGAAGTGGGAGGGTAGAAGGACCGGGGAGCTGTTTTTT.

CDR3: CASSLEGDRGHFGYTF. The CDR3, as DNA: TGTGCCAGCAGCTTAGAGGGGGACAGGGGCCACTTTGGCTACACCTTC. The chain is built from TRBV11-3 and TRBJ1-2; TRBD1 agrees at 10 bases. Trimming took 0 bases from V and 7 from J; bases not matched to a gene: 8. Germline assignment: CDR1 SGHNT and CDR2 YENEEA. CDR3 length equals 16 residues.

About this clone: At one of its ends the junction is not consistent with the germline gene, which may arise from a read error. Other DNA variants within this sample encode the same CDR3. The V gene is TRBV30, the J gene TRBJ2-5; D may be TRBD2 (5 bases). The CDR3 runs to 11 residues. Germline CDR1 is GTSNPN and CDR2 is SVGIG (reference sequence). CDR3 sequence (DNA): TGTGCCTGGAGTGAGGGTCCCCCGGGAAACTTC. This codes for CAWSEGPPGNF.